The clone carrying this TCR beta chain appeared many times. These data originate in a study of identical twins. Unique molecular identifiers were present on cDNA, and template switching added a universal primer site. TCRdb ran MiXCR on the 5' RACE reads and lists one entry per CDR3 protein. The data hold about 430,000 distinct CDR3 sequences, with 15% to 20% observed a single time. CDR1 is SGHAT and CDR2 is FQNNGV in the germline V gene. With 4 bases removed from V and 4 bases from J, the gap between germline ends came to 10 bases. The CDR3 is made up of 13 amino acids. This TCR was recovered from a man aged 45-65 years in good health. The chain uses TRBV11-2 and TRBJ2-5; D unclear. What was sequenced was naive T cells sorted from blood. The CDR3 spells CASSYGVRETQYF. The CDR3 region has the DNA TGTGCCAGCAGCTATGGGGTCCGAGAGACCCAGTACTTC.